One sample yielded the 5 T cell receptor beta chains listed below, sequenced in a study of radiation and T cells in renal cell carcinoma. Specified time point: blood 4 weeks post-SBRT, at nephrectomy. Treatment defined: 15 Gy SBRT to primary tumor, nephrectomy 4 weeks later. Profiling relied on immunoSEQ multiplex PCR, and the TCRdb table lists in-frame clones only, not all of them. The sample lists approximately 83,000 clones; around four fifths were seen once. The material sequenced was blood, taken from a patient whose treatment included radiotherapy and nephrectomy. The source is a man aged 50-59 years with renal cell carcinoma.

This clone was seen ten or more times. This sequence joins TRBV7-6 and TRBJ1-2; D is uncertain. This CDR3 has 11 amino acids. Germline CDR1 is SGHVS and CDR2 is FNYEAQ. Trimming shortened V by 1 base and J by 13 bases, and 10 bases separated the two germline ends. For the CDR3, the DNA is TGTGCCAGCAGCTTAGAATCCAATTGCACCTTC. This sequence encodes CASSLESNCTF.

The chain joins TRBV29-1 to TRBJ2-5; weak D call: TRBD2 (5 bases). Near its end, the DNA agrees better with TRBJ2-7, so the J call may be wrong. The CDR3 loop spans 11 amino acids. From germline, CDR1 is SQVTM and CDR2 ANQGSEA. This CDR3 is CSVGEFDEQYF. As DNA, the CDR3 is TGCAGCGTTGGGGAGTTCGACGAGCAGTACTTC.

The V gene is TRBV2, the J gene TRBJ1-1, with D hard to call. This CDR3 region has 14 residues. The V and J ends lost 4 bases and 0 bases respectively, with 9 bases between them. Germline V CDR1 and CDR2: SNHLY, FYNNEI. The CDR3 nucleotides are TGTGCCAGCAGTGCAAGTCTGGTGAACACTGAAGCTTTCTTT. Protein: CASSASLVNTEAFF.

V gene TRBV27 combines with J gene TRBJ2-3; unclear D gene. V was pared by 5 bases and J by 4 bases, with 7 bases between. Germline loops: CDR1 MNHEY, CDR2 SMNVEV (reference sequence). The length of the CDR3 is 12 residues. CDR3 DNA: TGTGCCAGCAGTATAGTCCCAGATACGCAGTATTTT. Translating it yields CASSIVPDTQYF.

The chain joins TRBV5-4 to TRBJ2-1, with TRBD1 matching 9 bases. CDR1 SGHNT and CDR2 YYREEE come from the germline V gene (reference sequence). CDR3 length equals 14 residues. V lost 3 bases and J lost 6; bases outside the gene matches: 4. CDR3 sequence (DNA): TGTGCCAGCAGCTGGGACAGGGAAATCAATGAGCAGTTCTTC. This gives the protein CASSWDREINEQFF.